This T cell receptor beta chain was found in a study of blood T cell repertoires in COVID-19. Study background: The United States, Italy and Spain supplied acute and convalescent COVID-19 samples.

The CDR3 has 13 residues. CDR1 is MDHEN and CDR2 is SYDVKM in the germline V gene. The germline V and J ends were trimmed by 5 bases and 5 bases, with 13 bases remaining between them. Per the authors' pipeline: Reference gene primer amplification yielded estimated nucleated cell counts. Only in-frame clones appear in the TCRdb table, and some are missing; sequencing was by immunoSEQ multiplex PCR. Clonal size and the V and J genes are those of that table, whereas D and trimming came from the DNA. The table includes 200,000 to 250,000 clones, 88% detected once. The clonotype was recovered from a man older than 75 with acute or convalescent COVID-19. The sample taken for sequencing was peripheral blood. The J gene is TRBJ2-7, the V gene TRBV28; D is ambiguous. DNA for the CDR3: TGTGCCAGCAGTCCAAGCGTCCCGGACGAGCAGTACTTC. Amino acid sequence: CASSPSVPDEQYF.